The T cell receptor (beta chain) described here comes from a study of blood T cell repertoires in COVID-19 (dated by TCRdb to about 2020). Background for the entire study: Collaborator samples came from the United States, Italy and Spain and covered acute and convalescent phases of COVID-19. The prospective study material was composed of cDNA or gDNA derived from T cells, B-cell-depleted T cells, or PBMCs. The dataset comprised deeply sampled blood TCRbeta repertoires from subjects exposed to, actively infected with, or recovered from COVID-19. A freely available public database, intended as a resource for researchers studying the immune response to SARS-CoV-2, is where the repertoires were released. Samples were obtained from the ongoing ImmuneRACE study (first 160 participants) and from some 1,300 subjects provided by 6 global collaborators. The sample metadata nearly always contained a de-identified subject ID, COVID-19 status, age in years and sex. HLA class I and class II types, where available, came from metadata supplied by the sample provider rather than from assay-based typing. Paper-wide results and their limitations: Clinical and demographic metadata were provided uncurated, with the amount varying by source and participant.

There are 12 amino acids in the CDR3, from cysteine to phenylalanine inclusive. The retained sequence is limited to the CDR3, 36 bases, with the frame set at the first base. From the germline V gene, CDR1 is MDHEN and CDR2 is SYDVKM. At the junction V is shortened by 10 bases and J by 7 bases; bases outside the gene matches: 7. Notes on this clone: It lacks a known antigen. Per-nucleotide qualities are absent, and no much larger clonotype sits a single base away.

TCRbeta CDR3 regions were amplified from genomic DNA by means of the immunoSEQ Assay, a bias-controlled multiplex PCR. As for how the authors treated the data: The number of nucleated cells in each sample was estimated from the amplification of reference gene primers within the assay. To quantify the absolute abundance of each unique TCRbeta CDR3 rearrangement, sequence reads were collapsed and filtered. For each sample, productive Simpson clonality was calculated as the square root of Simpson's diversity index across productive rearrangements. This immuneACCESS table, as held by TCRdb, lists in-frame sequences with V and J called but not all clones. Of the missing ones, under half trace to an unresolved V gene in checked studies; the others have no known cause. For V, J and clone size, that table is used; D and trimming come from the DNA. This sample gives approximately 85,000 clones in total; 89% of them show up just once. Of the sample, roughly 2.3% falls within the top ten clones.

Whole blood was collected in K2EDTA tubes by collaborating institutions according to the institutions' own protocols. For TCRbeta analysis, collaborators shipped samples in one of three forms: frozen whole blood, isolated PBMCs, or DNA extracted from either of those sample types. Sequencing input: peripheral blood. This sequence originates from a man over 45 with acute or convalescent COVID-19. Rearrangement joined TRBV28 to TRBJ2-1; 7 of the junction bases match TRBD1. At the DNA level, the sequence is TGTGCCACCGGGACAGAGGGGAATGAGCAGTTCTTC. Translation gives CATGTEGNEQFF.